A selection of T cell receptor beta chains follows, all from one sample in a study of T-cell reconstitution after alpha-beta-depleted transplantation in children. One entry per CDR3 protein results from TCRdb running MiXCR on the PCR reads. The table records about 580,000 distinct CDR3 sequences, about 21% of them present only once. The sequencing used PBMCs, mostly from graft donor cells, collected 360 days after TCRalphabeta/CD19-depleted stem cell transplant. These TCRs come from a boy younger than two who had a stem cell transplant for acute myeloid leukemia, so the T cells may come from the graft donor. Each CDR3 is given with its conserved first and last residue. The order of the fields is D gene, clone size, J gene, V gene, CDR3 DNA, CDR3 protein. D genes are given only for firm matches. Expanded clones get a size class; other rows say once, few or many, or leave the size out.

. | few | TRBJ2-3 | TRBV12-3/TRBV12-4 | TGTGCCAGCAGTTTATCAGAGGATACGCAGTATTTT | CASSLSEDTQYF
TRBD2 | . | TRBJ2-5 | TRBV28 | TGTGCCAGCAGCCCTGCTAGCGGACCGCACCAAGAGACCCAGTACTTC | CASSPASGPHQETQYF
. | . | TRBJ1-2 | TRBV6-2/TRBV6-3 | TGTGCCAGCAGTTATCAATCGAACTATGGCTACACCTTC | CASSYQSNYGYTF
. | . | TRBJ2-5 | TRBV7-2 | TGTGCCAGCAGCTCCTACCCCTGGACCCAGTACTTC | CASSSYPWTQYF
. | many | TRBJ2-5 | TRBV29-1 | TGCAGCGTTGTAGGGCAAGAGACCCAGTACTTC | CSVVGQETQYF
. | many | TRBJ1-6 | TRBV12-3/TRBV12-4 | TGTGCCAGCAGTCCTCTAACTTCACCCCTCCACTTT | CASSPLTSPLHF
. | many | TRBJ2-7 | TRBV13 | TGTGCCAGCAGCCCCATGGGGGGGACAGGCTCCTACGAGCAGTACTTC | CASSPMGGTGSYEQYF
. | few | TRBJ2-1 | TRBV20-1 | TGCAGTGCCGCCCCGGGTGAGGAGCAGTTCTTC | CSAAPGEEQFF
. | many | TRBJ2-2 | TRBV29-1 | TGCAGCGTTGAAGAGGGCGCGGACACCGGGGAGCTGTTTTTT | CSVEEGADTGELFF
TRBD2 | many | TRBJ2-3 | TRBV11-2 | TGTGCCAGCAGCCCTTCTGGCTATCTAGCGGGGGCCACAGATACGCAGTATTTT | CASSPSGYLAGATDTQYF
. | few | TRBJ1-1 | TRBV6-1 | TGTGCCAGCAGGTTCAATGGGAACACTGAAGCTTTCTTT | CASRFNGNTEAFF
. | once | TRBJ2-5 | TRBV5-1 | TGCGCCAGCAGCCCACGAGCCCTTTGGGAGACCCAGTACTTC | CASSPRALWETQYF
. | many | TRBJ2-1 | TRBV5-1 | TGCGCCAGCAGCGGGGGCCCCACTAACCCTTACAATGAGCAGTTCTTC | CASSGGPTNPYNEQFF
TRBD1 | . | TRBJ2-5 | TRBV20-1 | TGCAGTGGGGACAGGGATGGGCAAGAGACCCAGTACTTC | CSGDRDGQETQYF
. | many | TRBJ2-4 | TRBV12-3/TRBV12-4 | TGTGCCAGCAGCCGCGGGACGGTCAAAAACATTCAGTACTTC | CASSRGTVKNIQYF
. | few | TRBJ2-5 | TRBV5-6 | TGTGCCAGCGGGGGACAAATCCAAGAGACCCAGTACTTC | CASGGQIQETQYF
TRBD1 | . | TRBJ2-3 | TRBV9 | TGTGCCAGCAGCGTGCCCACGACAGGGCAAACAGATACGCAGTATTTT | CASSVPTTGQTDTQYF
. | . | TRBJ2-2 | TRBV6-1 | TGTGCCAGCAGAGACAGTAACACCGGGGAGCTGTTTTTT | CASRDSNTGELFF
. | . | TRBJ2-1 | TRBV21-1 | TGTGCCAGCAGCAAAAAGGGGATGGAGCGGGGATTCGGTGAGCAGTTCTTC | CASSKKGMERGFGEQFF
TRBD1 | many | TRBJ2-5 | TRBV5-6 | TGTGCCAGCAGCCCCAAACGGACAGGGGAAGAGACCCAGTACTTC | CASSPKRTGEETQYF
TRBD1 | . | TRBJ2-3 | TRBV4-3 | TGCGCCAGCAGCCACCGGGACAGGGCCACAGATACGCAGTATTTT | CASSHRDRATDTQYF
TRBD2 | many | TRBJ2-1 | TRBV7-2 | TGTGCCAGCAGCCTCGGGGGGGGACTAGCGGGGAATGAGCAGTTCTTC | CASSLGGGLAGNEQFF
. | few | TRBJ2-1 | TRBV10-3 | TGTGCCATCAGTGAGTCGATCCGAATGGGGCAGTTCTTC | CAISESIRMGQFF
TRBD1 | few | TRBJ2-1 | TRBV4-2 | TGTGCCAGCAGCCAAGAGAAACAGGGGTCCAATGAGCAGTTCTTC | CASSQEKQGSNEQFF
. | . | TRBJ1-6 | TRBV20-1 | TGCAGTGCTAGAGATGGAAATTCACCCCTCCACTTT | CSARDGNSPLHF
. | few | TRBJ1-1 | TRBV5-1 | TGCGCCAGCAGCTTGGGTTCAGGAAAGAACACTGAAGCTTTCTTT | CASSLGSGKNTEAFF
. | many | TRBJ1-5 | TRBV20-1 | TGCAGTGCTAGAGGAAATAGCAATCAGCCCCAGCATTTT | CSARGNSNQPQHF
. | . | TRBJ1-1 | TRBV19 | TGTGCCAGTAGTCCCCTCTGGGAGAGCACTGAAGCTTTCTTT | CASSPLWESTEAFF
TRBD2 | . | TRBJ2-1 | TRBV9 | TGTGCCAGCAGCCCTTGGACTAGCGGGGGGGATGCGTTCTTC | CASSPWTSGGDAFF
. | few | TRBJ2-1 | TRBV12-5 | TGTGCTAGTGGTTTGGAACAGGGTTGGAATGAGCAGTTCTTC | CASGLEQGWNEQFF
TRBD1 | . | TRBJ1-5 | TRBV20-1 | TGCAGTGCGAGGACAGGGGGCTTGAATCAGCCCCAGCATTTT | CSARTGGLNQPQHF
. | . | TRBJ2-5 | TRBV7-6 | TGTGCCAGCAGCTTAGTTTGGGGCGGCAAAGAGACCCAGTACTTC | CASSLVWGGKETQYF
. | . | TRBJ2-5 | TRBV21-1 | TGTGCCAGCAGCAAAGGACCTGAAGAGACCCAGTACTTC | CASSKGPEETQYF
. | many | TRBJ1-2 | TRBV6-5 | TGTGCCAGCATGTCCGGGGTTGGCTACACCTTC | CASMSGVGYTF
TRBD2 | . | TRBJ2-5 | TRBV29-1 | TGCAGCGTTGGAGCGGGGGGGTGGACCCAGTACTTC | CSVGAGGWTQYF
TRBD2 | many | TRBJ2-1 | TRBV28 | TGTGCCAGCAGTTTTGAGCGGGGGGGCGGCAACAATGAGCAGTTCTTC | CASSFERGGGNNEQFF
. | . | TRBJ2-2 | TRBV6-1 | TGTGCCAGCAGTGAAGCCCCCCCAGAGAACACCGGGGAGCTGTTTTTT | CASSEAPPENTGELFF
. | many | TRBJ2-1 | TRBV29-1 | TGCAGCGTTGAAGTGTGGAATGAGCAGTTCTTC | CSVEVWNEQFF
TRBD1 | . | TRBJ2-3 | TRBV20-1 | TGCAGTGCTAGAGAGGACAGGGCAGATACGCAGTATTTT | CSAREDRADTQYF
. | many | TRBJ2-6 | TRBV7-2 | TGTGCCAGCAGCTTGATCAGTGGAAGCTCTGGGGCCAACGTCCTGACTTTC | CASSLISGSSGANVLTF
. | few | TRBJ1-2 | TRBV20-1 | TGCAGTGCTGAACCGGGTTTTGGGGGGGGCTACACCTTC | CSAEPGFGGGYTF
. | many | TRBJ1-2 | TRBV11-1 | TGTGCCAGCAGCATCGGGGTTGAATATGGCTACACCTTC | CASSIGVEYGYTF
. | many | TRBJ2-4 | TRBV20-1 | TGCAGTGCTAGATTGTTCCGGGAAGAAAACATTCAGTACTTC | CSARLFREENIQYF